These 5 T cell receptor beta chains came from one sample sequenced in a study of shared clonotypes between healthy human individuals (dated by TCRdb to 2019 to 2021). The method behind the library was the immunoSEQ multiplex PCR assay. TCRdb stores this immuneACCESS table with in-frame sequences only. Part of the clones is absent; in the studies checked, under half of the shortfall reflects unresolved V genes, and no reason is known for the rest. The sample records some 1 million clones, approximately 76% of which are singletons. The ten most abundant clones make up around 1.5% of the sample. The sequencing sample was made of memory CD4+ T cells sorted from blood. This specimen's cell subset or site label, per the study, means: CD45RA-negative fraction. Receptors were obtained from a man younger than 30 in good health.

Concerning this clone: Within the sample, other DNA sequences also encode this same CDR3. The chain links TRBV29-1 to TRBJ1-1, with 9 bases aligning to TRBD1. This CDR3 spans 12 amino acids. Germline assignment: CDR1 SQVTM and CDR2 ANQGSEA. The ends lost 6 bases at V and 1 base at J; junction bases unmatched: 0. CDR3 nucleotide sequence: TGCAGCGTGGACAGGGGGAACACTGAAGCTTTCTTT. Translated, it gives CSVDRGNTEAFF.

CDR3 nucleotide sequence: TGTGCCAGCAGTCAGGGGGGGAACTATGGCTACACCTTC. Its protein product is CASSQGGNYGYTF. The chain uses TRBV27 and TRBJ1-2; 7 bases match TRBD1. Germline lookup yields CDR1 MNHEY and CDR2 SMNVEV (reference sequence). The CDR3 is 13 amino acids. The trim removed 5 bases at V and 2 bases at J, leaving 2 bases unmatched.

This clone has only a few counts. The CDR3 DNA follows: TGTGCCAGTAGTACGGTCCTAGGGTTCGGCGGTGGCTACACCTTC. It codes for CASSTVLGFGGGYTF. The J gene is TRBJ1-2, the V gene TRBV19, with unresolved D. CDR1 and CDR2 (germline): LNHDA, SQIVND (reference sequence). The CDR3 runs 15 residues. V shed 4 bases and J shed 7 bases, with 19 bases lying between them.

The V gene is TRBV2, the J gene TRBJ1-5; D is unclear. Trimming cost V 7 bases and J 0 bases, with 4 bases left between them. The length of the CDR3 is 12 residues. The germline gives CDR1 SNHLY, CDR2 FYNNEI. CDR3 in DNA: TGTGCCAGCACTGTTAGCAATCAGCCCCAGCATTTT. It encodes CASTVSNQPQHF.

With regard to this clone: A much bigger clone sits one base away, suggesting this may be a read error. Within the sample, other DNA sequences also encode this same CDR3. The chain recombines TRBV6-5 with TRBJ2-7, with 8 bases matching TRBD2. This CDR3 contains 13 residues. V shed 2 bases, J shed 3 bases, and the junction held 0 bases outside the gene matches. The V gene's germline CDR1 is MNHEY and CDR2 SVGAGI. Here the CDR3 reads CASSYGTSYEQYF. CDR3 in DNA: TGTGCCAGCAGTTACGGGACTAGCTACGAGCAGTACTTC.